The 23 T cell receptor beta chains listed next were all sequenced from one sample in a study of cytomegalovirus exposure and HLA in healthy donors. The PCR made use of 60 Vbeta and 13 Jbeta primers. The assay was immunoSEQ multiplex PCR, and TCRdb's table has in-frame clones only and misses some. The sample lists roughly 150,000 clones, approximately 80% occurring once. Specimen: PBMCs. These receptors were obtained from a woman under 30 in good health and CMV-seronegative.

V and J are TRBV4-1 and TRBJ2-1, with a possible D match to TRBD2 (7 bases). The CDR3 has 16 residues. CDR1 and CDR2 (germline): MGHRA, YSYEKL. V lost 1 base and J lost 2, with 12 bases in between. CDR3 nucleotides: TGCGCCAGCAGCCAAGTGAGGGGGGGTACCTACAATGAGCAGTTCTTC. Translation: CASSQVRGGTYNEQFF.

In nucleotides, the CDR3 is TGTGCCAGCTCACCAGTGGGACTAGCGGGGGCCCACGAGCAGTACTTC. Encoded protein: CASSPVGLAGAHEQYF. The rearrangement links TRBV18 to TRBJ2-7, with TRBD2 matching over 14 bases. Germline-derived CDR1 and CDR2 are KGHSH and LQKENI. The V segment lost 2 bases and the J segment 5 bases; nucleotides outside the gene matches: 5. CDR3 length: 16 amino acids.

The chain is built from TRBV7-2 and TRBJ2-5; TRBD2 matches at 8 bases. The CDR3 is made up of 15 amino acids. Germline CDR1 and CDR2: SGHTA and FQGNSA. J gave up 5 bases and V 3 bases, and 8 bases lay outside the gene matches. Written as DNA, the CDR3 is TGTGCCAGCAGCTTCCGGGGGGGAGGACGGGAGACCCAGTACTTC. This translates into CASSFRGGGRETQYF.

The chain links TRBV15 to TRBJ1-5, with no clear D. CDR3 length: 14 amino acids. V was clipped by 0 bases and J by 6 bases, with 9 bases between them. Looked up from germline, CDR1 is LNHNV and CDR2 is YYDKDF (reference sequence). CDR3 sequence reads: CATSRDDITQPQHF. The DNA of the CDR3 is TGTGCCACCAGCAGAGACGACATAACTCAGCCCCAGCATTTT.

In DNA, the CDR3 is TGTGCCAGCAGCCCCGGGGCAGGGGCGGCCAGCGAGCAGTACTTC. The encoded protein is CASSPGAGAASEQYF. The gene calls are TRBV28 and TRBJ2-7, with D perhaps matching TRBD1 (6 bases). This CDR3 contains 15 residues. Trimming shortened V by 6 bases and J by 6 bases, and 21 bases separated the two germline ends. Germline V CDR1 and CDR2: MDHEN, SYDVKM.

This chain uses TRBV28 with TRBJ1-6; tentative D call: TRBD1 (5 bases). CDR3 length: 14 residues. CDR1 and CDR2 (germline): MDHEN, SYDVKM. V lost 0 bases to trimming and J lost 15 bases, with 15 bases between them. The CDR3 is CASSLWVGDLDLHF. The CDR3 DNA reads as TGTGCCAGCAGTTTATGGGTAGGGGACTTGGACCTCCACTTT.

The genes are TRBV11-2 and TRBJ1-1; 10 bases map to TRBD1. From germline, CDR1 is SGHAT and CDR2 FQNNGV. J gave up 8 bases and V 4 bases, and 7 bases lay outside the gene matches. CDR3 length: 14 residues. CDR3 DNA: TGTGCCAGCAGCTACCGGACAGGGGGTTCCGAAGCTTTCTTT. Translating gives CASSYRTGGSEAFF.

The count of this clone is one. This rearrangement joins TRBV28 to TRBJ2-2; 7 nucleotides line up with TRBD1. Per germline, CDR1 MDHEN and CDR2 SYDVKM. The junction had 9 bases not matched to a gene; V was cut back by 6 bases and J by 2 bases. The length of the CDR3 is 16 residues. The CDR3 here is CASSPLWDSNTGELFF. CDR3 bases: TGTGCCAGCAGCCCCCTTTGGGACAGTAACACCGGGGAGCTGTTTTTT.

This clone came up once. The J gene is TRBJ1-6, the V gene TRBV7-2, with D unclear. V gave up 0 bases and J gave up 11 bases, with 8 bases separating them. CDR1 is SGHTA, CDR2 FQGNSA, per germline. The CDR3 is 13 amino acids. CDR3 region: CASSLAATPPLHF. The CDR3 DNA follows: TGTGCCAGCAGCTTAGCCGCTACTCCACCCCTCCACTTT.

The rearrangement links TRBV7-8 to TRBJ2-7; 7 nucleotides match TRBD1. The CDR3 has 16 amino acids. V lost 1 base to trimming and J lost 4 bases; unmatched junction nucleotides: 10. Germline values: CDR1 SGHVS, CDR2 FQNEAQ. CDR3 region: CASSLELATGSYEQYF. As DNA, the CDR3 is TGTGCCAGCAGCTTAGAGTTGGCGACAGGGTCATACGAGCAGTACTTC.

DNA of the CDR3: TGTGCCAGCAGCAGTACGAGGGGGGGGCTTTATGGAAACACCATATATTTT. Its translation is CASSSTRGGLYGNTIYF. The rearrangement joins TRBV5-5 to TRBJ1-3; D possibly corresponds to TRBD1 (6 bases). In germline, CDR1 is SGHKS, CDR2 YYEKEE (reference sequence). There are 17 residues in the CDR3. The ends were cut back, 4 bases at V and 3 bases at J, with 20 bases in the middle.

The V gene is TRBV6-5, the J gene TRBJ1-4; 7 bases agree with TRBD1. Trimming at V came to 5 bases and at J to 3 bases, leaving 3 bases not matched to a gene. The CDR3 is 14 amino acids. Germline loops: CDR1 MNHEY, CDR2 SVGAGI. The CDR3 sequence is CASSRQGPNEKLFF. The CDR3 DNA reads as TGTGCCAGCAGTAGACAGGGACCTAATGAAAAACTGTTTTTT.

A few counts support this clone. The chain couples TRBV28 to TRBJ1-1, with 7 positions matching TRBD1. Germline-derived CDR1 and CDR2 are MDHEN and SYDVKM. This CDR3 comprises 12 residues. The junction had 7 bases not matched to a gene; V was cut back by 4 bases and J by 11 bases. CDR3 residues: CASSSTTGEAFF. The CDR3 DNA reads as TGTGCCAGCAGTTCAACCACAGGGGAGGCTTTCTTT.

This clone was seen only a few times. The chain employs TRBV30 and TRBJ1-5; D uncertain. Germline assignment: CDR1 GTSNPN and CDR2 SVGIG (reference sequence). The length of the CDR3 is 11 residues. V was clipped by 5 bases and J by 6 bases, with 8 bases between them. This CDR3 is CAWGRGQPQHF. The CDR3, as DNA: TGTGCCTGGGGCCGAGGTCAGCCCCAGCATTTT.

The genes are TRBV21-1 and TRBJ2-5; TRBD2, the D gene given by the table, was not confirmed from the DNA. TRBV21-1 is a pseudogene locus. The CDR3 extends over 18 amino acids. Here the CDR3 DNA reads TGTGCCAGCAGCACTACAAGGACCTTGTTTCCATCGGGGGATTCCCAGTACTTC. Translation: CASSTTRTLFPSGDSQYF.

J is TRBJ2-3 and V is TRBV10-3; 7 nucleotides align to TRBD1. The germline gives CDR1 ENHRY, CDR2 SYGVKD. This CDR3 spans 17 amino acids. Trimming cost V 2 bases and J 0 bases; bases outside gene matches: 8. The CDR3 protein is CAISETGTVISTDTQYF. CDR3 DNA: TGTGCCATCAGTGAGACCGGGACAGTGATTAGCACAGATACGCAGTATTTT.

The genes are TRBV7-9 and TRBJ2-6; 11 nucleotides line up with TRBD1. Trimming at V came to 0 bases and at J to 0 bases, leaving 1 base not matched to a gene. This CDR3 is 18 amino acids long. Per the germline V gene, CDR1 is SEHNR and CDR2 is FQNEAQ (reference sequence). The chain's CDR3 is CASSLAGTGGSGANVLTF. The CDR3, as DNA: TGTGCCAGCAGCTTAGCAGGGACAGGGGGCTCTGGGGCCAACGTCCTGACTTTC.

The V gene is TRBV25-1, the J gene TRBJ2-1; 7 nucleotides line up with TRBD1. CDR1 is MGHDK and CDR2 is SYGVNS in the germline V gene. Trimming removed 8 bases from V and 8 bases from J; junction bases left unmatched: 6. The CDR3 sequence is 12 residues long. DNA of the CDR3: TGTGCCAGCCGATCCCAGGGGGATGAGCAGTTCTTC. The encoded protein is CASRSQGDEQFF.

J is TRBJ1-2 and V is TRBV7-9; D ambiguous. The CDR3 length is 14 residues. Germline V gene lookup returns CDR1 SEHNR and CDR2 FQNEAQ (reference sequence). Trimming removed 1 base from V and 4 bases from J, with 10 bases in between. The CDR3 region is CASSLEAGLYGYTF. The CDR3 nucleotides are TGTGCCAGCAGCTTAGAAGCGGGCCTCTATGGCTACACCTTC. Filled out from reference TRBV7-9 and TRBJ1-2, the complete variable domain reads DTGVSQNPRHKITKRGQNVTFRCDPISEHNRLYWYRQTLGQGPEFLTYFQNEAQLEKSRLLSDRFSAERPKGSFSTLEIQRTEQGDSAMYLCASSLEAGLYGYTFGSGTRLTVV.

The CDR3: CASSTQRRQINSGANVLTF. The DNA for the CDR3 is TGTGCCAGTAGTACCCAGAGGCGGCAGATCAACTCTGGGGCCAACGTCCTGACTTTC. The rearrangement joins TRBV19 to TRBJ2-6, with D unclear. The germline V gene has CDR1 LNHDA and CDR2 SQIVND (reference sequence). V shed 4 bases and J shed 0 bases, with 19 bases lying between them. This CDR3 spans 19 amino acids.

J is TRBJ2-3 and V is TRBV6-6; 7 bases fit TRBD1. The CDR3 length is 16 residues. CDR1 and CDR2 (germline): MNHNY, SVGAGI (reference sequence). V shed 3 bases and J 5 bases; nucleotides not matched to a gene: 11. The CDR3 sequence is CASSYSDRDLRDTQYF. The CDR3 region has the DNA TGTGCCAGCAGTTATTCCGACAGGGACCTGCGAGATACGCAGTATTTT.

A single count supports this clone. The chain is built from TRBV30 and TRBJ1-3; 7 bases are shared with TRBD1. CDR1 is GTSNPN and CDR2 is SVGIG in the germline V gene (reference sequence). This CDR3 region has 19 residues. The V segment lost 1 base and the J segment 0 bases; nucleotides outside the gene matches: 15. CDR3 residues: CAWSGPVGQRTYSGNTIYF. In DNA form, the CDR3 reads TGTGCCTGGAGTGGCCCGGTGGGACAGCGAACTTACTCTGGAAACACCATATATTTT.

The CDR3 DNA reads TGTGCCAGCAGCGAATTCAGCGGGGGGGCCTTGGTAGATACGCAGTATTTT. This translates into CASSEFSGGALVDTQYF. This rearrangement joins TRBV7-6 to TRBJ2-3, with TRBD2 identical over 10 bases. Germline lookup yields CDR1 SGHVS and CDR2 FNYEAQ. Trimming took 5 bases from V and 5 from J; bases not matched to a gene: 13. The CDR3 has 17 residues. Filled out from reference TRBV7-6 and TRBJ2-3, the complete variable domain reads GAGVSQSPRYKVTKRGQDVALRCDPISGHVSLYWYRQALGQGPEFLTYFNYEAQQDKSGLPNDRFSAERPEGSISTLTIQRTEQRDSAMYRCASSEFSGGALVDTQYFGPGTRLTVL.